This T cell receptor beta chain was observed in a study of blood T cells in healthy people across ages. Whole-study results and caveats: The study found TCR beta diversity correlated strongly with naive T cell percentage. Estimated diversity that came from one million T cells was considered an underestimate.

A second about 6 to 11 cycle PCR used barcoded and J-beta primers. Each cDNA molecule was tagged by a template-switch adaptor with 12 random nucleotides. MiXCR, run by TCRdb on the 5' RACE reads, gives a single entry per CDR3 protein. The sample has 1,500,000 or so distinct CDR3 sequences; roughly two fifths are singletons. V lost 5 bases and J lost 4, with 9 bases in between. Germline CDR1 and CDR2: LNHDA and SQIVND (reference sequence). This CDR3 has 13 residues. In the case of this clonotype: Its antigen is unidentified.

Input material: blood. The chain couples TRBV19 to TRBJ2-1; D perhaps matches TRBD1 (5 bases). The sequence came from a woman aged 18 to 35 in good health. The CDR3 sequence: CASSYRNYNEQFF. The CDR3 DNA reads TGTGCCAGTAGTTACAGGAATTACAATGAGCAGTTCTTC.